This T cell receptor (beta chain) derives from a study of blood T cell repertoires in COVID-19. For the study at large: COVID-19 samples, acute and convalescent, were from the United States, Italy and Spain.

In its sample, this clone was seen a few times. Assay: immunoSEQ multiplex PCR; the TCRdb copy retains only in-frame clones and omits some. The table shows 25,000 to 30,000 clones, with about 83% occurring only once. The V segment lost 4 bases and the J segment 3 bases; nucleotides outside the gene matches: 14. Germline CDR1 MNHEY, CDR2 SMNVEV (reference sequence). This CDR3 has 18 amino acids. The chain carries TRBV27 and TRBJ2-2; TRBD1 aligns across 7 bases. The TCR was taken from a man in his sixties or seventies with acute or convalescent COVID-19. Specimen: peripheral blood. The CDR3 sequence is CASSSPTRQGWDTGELFF. DNA for the CDR3: TGTGCCAGCAGTTCCCCGACTCGACAGGGTTGGGACACCGGGGAGCTGTTTTTT.